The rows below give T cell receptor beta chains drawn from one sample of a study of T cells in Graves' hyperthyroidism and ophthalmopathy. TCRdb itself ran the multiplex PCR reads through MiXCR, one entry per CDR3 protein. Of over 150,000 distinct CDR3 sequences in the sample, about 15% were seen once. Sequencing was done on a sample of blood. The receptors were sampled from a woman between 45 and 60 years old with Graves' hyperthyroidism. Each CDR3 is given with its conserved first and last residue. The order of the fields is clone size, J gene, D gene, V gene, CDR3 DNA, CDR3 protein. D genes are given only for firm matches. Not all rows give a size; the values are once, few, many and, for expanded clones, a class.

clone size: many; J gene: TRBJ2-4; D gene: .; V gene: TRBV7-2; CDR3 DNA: TGTGCCAGCAGACACCCCGCGGAAAACATTCAGTACTTC; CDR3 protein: CASRHPAENIQYF
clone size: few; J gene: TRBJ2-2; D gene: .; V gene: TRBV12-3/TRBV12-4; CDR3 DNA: TGTGCCAGCAGCGACTGGCAGGCCACCTCCGGGGAGCTGTTTTTT; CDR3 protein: CASSDWQATSGELFF
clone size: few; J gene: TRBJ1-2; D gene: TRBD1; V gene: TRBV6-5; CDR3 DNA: TGTGCCAGCAGTTACCCTCGACAGGGAGGCTATGGCTACACCTTC; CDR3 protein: CASSYPRQGGYGYTF
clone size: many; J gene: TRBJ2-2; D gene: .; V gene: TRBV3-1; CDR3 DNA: TGTGCCAGCCGCGTGGGAGGGGGAGGTGGCACCGGGGAGCTGTTTTTT; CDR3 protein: CASRVGGGGGTGELFF
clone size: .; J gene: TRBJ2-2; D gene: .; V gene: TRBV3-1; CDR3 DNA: TGTGCCAGCAGCCAAGATCTGGGTAGAAGGACCACCGGGGAGCTGTTTTTT; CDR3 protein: CASSQDLGRRTTGELFF
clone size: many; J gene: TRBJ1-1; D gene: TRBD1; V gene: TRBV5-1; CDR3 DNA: TGCGCCAGCAGCAACGACAGGGGGCCTGAAGCTTTCTTT; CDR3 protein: CASSNDRGPEAFF
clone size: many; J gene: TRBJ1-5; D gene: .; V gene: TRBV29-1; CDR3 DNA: TGCAGCGTTGCTGGCAGGGGAAGCAATCAGCCCCAGCATTTT; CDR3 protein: CSVAGRGSNQPQHF
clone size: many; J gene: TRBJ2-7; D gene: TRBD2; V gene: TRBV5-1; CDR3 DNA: TGCGCCAGCAGCCACGGGACTAGCGGCTACGAGCAGTACTTC; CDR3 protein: CASSHGTSGYEQYF
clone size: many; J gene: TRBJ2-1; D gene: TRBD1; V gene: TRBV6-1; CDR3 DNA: TGTGCCAGCAGTTACGCGGGACAGGGGCTTGATGAGCAGTTCTTC; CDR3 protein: CASSYAGQGLDEQFF
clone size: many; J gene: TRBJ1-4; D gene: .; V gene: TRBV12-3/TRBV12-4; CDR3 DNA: TGTGCCAGCAGCCAGACCCCAACTAATGAAAAACTGTTTTTT; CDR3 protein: CASSQTPTNEKLFF
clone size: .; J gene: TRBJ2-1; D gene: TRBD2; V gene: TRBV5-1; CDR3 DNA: TGCGCCAGCAGCTTTGCAGCGGGGTACAATGAGCAGTTCTTC; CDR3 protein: CASSFAAGYNEQFF
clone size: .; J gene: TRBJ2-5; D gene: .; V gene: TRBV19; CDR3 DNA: TGTGCCAGTAGTATATCCAGAAAAGAGACCCAGTACTTC; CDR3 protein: CASSISRKETQYF
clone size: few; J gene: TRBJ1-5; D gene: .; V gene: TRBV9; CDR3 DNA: TGTGCCAGCAGCGTAGAGGGGGGGCCCCAGCATTTT; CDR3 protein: CASSVEGGPQHF
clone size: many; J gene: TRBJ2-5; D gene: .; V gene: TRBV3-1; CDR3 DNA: TGTGCCAGCAGCCAAGATCATGAGACCCAGTACTTC; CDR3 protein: CASSQDHETQYF
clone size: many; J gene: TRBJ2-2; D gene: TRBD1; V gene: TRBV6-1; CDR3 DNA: TGTGCCAGCAGTCGCACACAGGGGGCGACCACCGGGGAGCTGTTTTTT; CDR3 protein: CASSRTQGATTGELFF
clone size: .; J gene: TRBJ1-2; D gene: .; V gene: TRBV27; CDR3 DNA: TGTGCCAGCAGTTTATCAGACAGTGGCTATGGCTACACCTTC; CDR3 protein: CASSLSDSGYGYTF
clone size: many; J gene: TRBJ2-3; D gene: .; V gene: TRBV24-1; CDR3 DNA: TGTGCCACCAGTGATCTGGTAGCGGACAACACAGATACGCAGTATTTT; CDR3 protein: CATSDLVADNTDTQYF
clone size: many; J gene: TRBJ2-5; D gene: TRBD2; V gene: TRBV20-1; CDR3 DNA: TGCAGTGCTAGAGTTCGAGCGGGGGATGAGTACTTC; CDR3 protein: CSARVRAGDEYF
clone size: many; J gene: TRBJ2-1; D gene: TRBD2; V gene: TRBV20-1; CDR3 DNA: TGCAGTCCTTACTCCGGGACTAGGGATTACAATGAGCAGTTCTTC; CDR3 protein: CSPYSGTRDYNEQFF
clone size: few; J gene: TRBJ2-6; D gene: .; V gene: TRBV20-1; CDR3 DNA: TGCAGTGTAGGTCGGGCTGGTTCAGGGGCCAACGTCCTGACTTTC; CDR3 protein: CSVGRAGSGANVLTF
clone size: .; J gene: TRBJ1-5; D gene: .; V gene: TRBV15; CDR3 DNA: TGTGCCACCAGCAGCACAGGGATCAATCAGCCCCAGCATTTT; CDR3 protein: CATSSTGINQPQHF
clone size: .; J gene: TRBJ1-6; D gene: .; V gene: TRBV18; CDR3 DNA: TGTGCCAGCTCAGGGGTGGATTCACCCCTCCACTTT; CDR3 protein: CASSGVDSPLHF
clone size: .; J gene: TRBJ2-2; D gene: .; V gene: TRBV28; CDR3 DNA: TGTGCCAGCAGTTTTCTGGGGGCTAGGAACACCGGGGAGCTGTTTTTT; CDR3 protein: CASSFLGARNTGELFF
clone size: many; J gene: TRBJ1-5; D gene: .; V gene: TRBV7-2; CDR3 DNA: TGTGCCAGCAGCTTAGACCCAGTTCGCAATCAGCCCCAGCATTTT; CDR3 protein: CASSLDPVRNQPQHF
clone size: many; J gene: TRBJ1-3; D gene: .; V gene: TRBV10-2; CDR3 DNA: TGCGCCAGCCTTGACAGTGATGGAAACACCATATATTTT; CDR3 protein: CASLDSDGNTIYF
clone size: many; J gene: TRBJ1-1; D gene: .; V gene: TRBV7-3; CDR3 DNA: TGTGCCAGCAGCTTAACAGGCGCTTCTGAAGCTTTCTTT; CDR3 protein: CASSLTGASEAFF
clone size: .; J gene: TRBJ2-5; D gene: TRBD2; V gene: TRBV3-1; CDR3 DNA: TGTGCCAGCAGCGCTACTAGCGGGACCTCTCAAGAGACCCAGTACTTC; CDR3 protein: CASSATSGTSQETQYF
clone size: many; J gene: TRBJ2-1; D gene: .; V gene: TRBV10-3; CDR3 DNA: TGTGCCATCAGTGAGGGTTTGCGCCAAGACAATGAGCAGTTCTTC; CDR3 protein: CAISEGLRQDNEQFF
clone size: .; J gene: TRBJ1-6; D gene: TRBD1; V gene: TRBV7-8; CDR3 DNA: TGTGCCAGCAGCTCATGGCTGGGACAGCATAATTCACCCCTCCACTTT; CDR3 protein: CASSSWLGQHNSPLHF
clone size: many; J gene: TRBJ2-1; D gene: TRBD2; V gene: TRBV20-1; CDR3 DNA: TGCAGTGCTAGATGGACTAGCGGGAGGAGTCCCTACAATGAGCAGTTCTTC; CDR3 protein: CSARWTSGRSPYNEQFF
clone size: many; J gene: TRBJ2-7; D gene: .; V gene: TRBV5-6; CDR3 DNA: TGTGCCAGCAGCGCGGACGGGTGGGACGAGCAGTACTTC; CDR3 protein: CASSADGWDEQYF
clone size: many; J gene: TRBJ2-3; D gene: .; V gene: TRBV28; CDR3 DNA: TGTGCCAGCAGTTTTACCTTCAGCGAGCCTAGCACAGATACGCAGTATTTT; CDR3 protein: CASSFTFSEPSTDTQYF
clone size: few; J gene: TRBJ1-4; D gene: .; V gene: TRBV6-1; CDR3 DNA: TGTGCCAGCAGTGCCAGGTTACACGAAAAACTGTTTTTT; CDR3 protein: CASSARLHEKLFF
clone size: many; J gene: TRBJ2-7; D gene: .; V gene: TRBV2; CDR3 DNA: TGTGCCAGCAGTCCACAGGGATCTAACTACGAGCAGTACTTC; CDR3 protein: CASSPQGSNYEQYF
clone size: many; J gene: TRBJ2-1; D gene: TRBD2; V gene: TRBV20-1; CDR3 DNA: TGCAGTCACATAACTAGCGGGGGTTCCTACAATGAGCAGTTCTTC; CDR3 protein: CSHITSGGSYNEQFF
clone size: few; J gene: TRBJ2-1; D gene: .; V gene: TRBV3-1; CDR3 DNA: TGTGCCAGCAGCCCCGGTTTGAGCTCCTACAATGAGCAGTTCTTC; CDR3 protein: CASSPGLSSYNEQFF
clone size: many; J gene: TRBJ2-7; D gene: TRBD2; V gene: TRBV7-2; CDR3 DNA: TGTGCCAGCAGCTCGGGGGGATTCGAGCAGTACTTC; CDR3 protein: CASSSGGFEQYF
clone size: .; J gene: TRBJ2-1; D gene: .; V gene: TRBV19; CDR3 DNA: TGTGCCAGTAGTGAAAGTTTGGGAAGTATCCATGAGCAGTTCTTC; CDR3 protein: CASSESLGSIHEQFF
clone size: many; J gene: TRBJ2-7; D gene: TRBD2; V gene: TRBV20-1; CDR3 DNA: TGCAGTGCTAGGGTATTAGCGGGTTACGAGCAGTACTTC; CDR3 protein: CSARVLAGYEQYF
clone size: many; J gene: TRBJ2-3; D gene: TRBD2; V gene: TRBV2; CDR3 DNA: TGTGCCAGCAATTTAGCGGGCAGTCTCACAGATACGCAGTATTTT; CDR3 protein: CASNLAGSLTDTQYF
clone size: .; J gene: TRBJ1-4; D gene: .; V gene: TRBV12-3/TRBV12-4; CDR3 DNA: TGTGCCAGCAGTTTTGGCCAATGGGAAAAACTGTTTTTT; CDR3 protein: CASSFGQWEKLFF
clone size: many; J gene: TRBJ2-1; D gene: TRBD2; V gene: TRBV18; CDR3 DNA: TGTGCCAGCTCACCTCAGCTAGCGGGAGGAAATGAGCAGTTCTTC; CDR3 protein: CASSPQLAGGNEQFF
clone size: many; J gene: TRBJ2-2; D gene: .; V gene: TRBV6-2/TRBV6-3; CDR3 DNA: TGTGCCAGCGAACGGGACACCGGGGAGCTGTTTTTT; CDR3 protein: CASERDTGELFF
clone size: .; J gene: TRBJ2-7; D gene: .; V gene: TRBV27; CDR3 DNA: TGTGCCATCGAGGGGGGGGCGTACTACGTTTCAGCGCAGTACTTC; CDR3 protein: CAIEGGAYYVSAQYF
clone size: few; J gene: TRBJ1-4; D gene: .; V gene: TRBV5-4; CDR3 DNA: TGTGCCAGCAGTCAAGTTGGTGGAGGGTTTGCTAATGAAAAACTGTTTTTT; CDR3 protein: CASSQVGGGFANEKLFF
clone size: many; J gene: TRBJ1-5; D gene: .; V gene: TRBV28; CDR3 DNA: TGTGCCTTGGTAAGGGCGGGTAGTAGTCAGCCCCAGCATTTT; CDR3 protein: CALVRAGSSQPQHF
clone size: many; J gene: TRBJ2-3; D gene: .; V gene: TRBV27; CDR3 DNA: TGTGCCAGCAGTTTGGTCCTTAACACAGATACGCAGTATTTT; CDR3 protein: CASSLVLNTDTQYF
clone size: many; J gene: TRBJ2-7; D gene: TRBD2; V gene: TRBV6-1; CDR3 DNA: TGTGCCAGCCACCATACTACCGGGACTAGTCACGAGCAGTACTTC; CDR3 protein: CASHHTTGTSHEQYF
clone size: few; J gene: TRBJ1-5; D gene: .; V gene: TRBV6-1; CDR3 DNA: TGTGCCAGCATAAGTCACAGGGACAACAATCAGCCCCAGCATTTT; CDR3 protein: CASISHRDNNQPQHF
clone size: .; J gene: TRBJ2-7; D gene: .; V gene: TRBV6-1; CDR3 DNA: TGTGCCAGCAGTGAGTGGGACGAGCAGTACTTC; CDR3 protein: CASSEWDEQYF
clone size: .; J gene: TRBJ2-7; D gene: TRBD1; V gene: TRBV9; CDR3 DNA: TGTGCCAGCAGCGTAGGTTTTGACAGGGGCGACGAGCAGTACTTC; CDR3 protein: CASSVGFDRGDEQYF
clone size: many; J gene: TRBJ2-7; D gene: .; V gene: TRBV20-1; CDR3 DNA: TGCAGTGCTAGACCGGGGCCGGGCGCCTACGAGCAGTACTTC; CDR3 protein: CSARPGPGAYEQYF
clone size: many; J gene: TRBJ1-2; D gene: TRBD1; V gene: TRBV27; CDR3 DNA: TGTGCCAGCAGTTTAGTTGCAGGGGGCGGCTATGGCTACACCTTC; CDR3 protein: CASSLVAGGGYGYTF
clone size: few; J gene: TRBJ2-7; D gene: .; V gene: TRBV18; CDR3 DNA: TGTGCCAGCTCACCGCGGCCGGGACAGGGATCTAGCGGGGTCTCCTACGAGCAGTACTTC; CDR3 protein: CASSPRPGQGSSGVSYEQYF
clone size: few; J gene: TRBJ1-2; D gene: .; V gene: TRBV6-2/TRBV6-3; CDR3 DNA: TGTACCAGCAGTAAACGACAGGTTGGCGGCTACACCTTC; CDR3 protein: CTSSKRQVGGYTF
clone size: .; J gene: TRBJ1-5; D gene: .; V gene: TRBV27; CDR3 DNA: TGTGCCAGCAATCAACAGGGTTCCAATCAGCCCCAGCATTTT; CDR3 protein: CASNQQGSNQPQHF
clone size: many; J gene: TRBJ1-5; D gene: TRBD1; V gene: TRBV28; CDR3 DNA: TGTGCCAGCAGTCCAGGGGGCCTGGGCAATCAGCCCCAGCATTTT; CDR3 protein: CASSPGGLGNQPQHF
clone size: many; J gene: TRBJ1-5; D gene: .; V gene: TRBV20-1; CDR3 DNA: TGCAGTGCTAGTGACGGACGGAAGCAGCCCCAGCATTTT; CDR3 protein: CSASDGRKQPQHF
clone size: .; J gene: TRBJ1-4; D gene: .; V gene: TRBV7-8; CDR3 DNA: TGTGCCAGCAGCCCGGTCCGCGGACTCTCTAATGAAAAACTGTTTTTT; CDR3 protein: CASSPVRGLSNEKLFF
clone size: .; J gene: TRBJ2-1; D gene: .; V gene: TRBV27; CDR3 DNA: TGTGCCAGCAGTCAAGGGACTGAGTACAATGAGCAGTTCTTC; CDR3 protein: CASSQGTEYNEQFF